A selection of T cell receptor beta chains follows, all from one sample in a study of blood T cell repertoires in COVID-19. Libraries were prepared by immunoSEQ multiplex PCR; TCRdb keeps only in-frame clonotypes and omits some of them. Among approximately 150,000 clones listed, 84% were seen once. The sequenced sample was peripheral blood. The receptors shown here come from a woman older than 75 with COVID-19, enrolled during active disease. CDR3s include the opening cysteine and the closing phenylalanine or tryptophan. D genes are given only for firm matches. Clone size, where shown, is once, few, many, or a class for clones that have expanded.

TRBD2 TRBJ2-1 - TRBV4-2 CASSQGWGGSSYNEQFF TGTGCCAGCAGCCAAGGTTGGGGCGGGAGCTCCTACAATGAGCAGTTCTTC
- TRBJ2-5 - TRBV2 CASSALRETQYF TGTGCCAGCAGTGCACTACGAGAGACCCAGTACTTC
TRBD1 TRBJ1-1 - TRBV18 CASSPLSGTGKAFF TGTGCCAGCTCACCCCTCTCCGGGACAGGGAAAGCTTTCTTT
TRBD1 TRBJ1-2 - TRBV9 CASSFPGQGPADYTF TGTGCCAGCAGCTTTCCGGGACAGGGCCCGGCTGACTACACCTTC
TRBD2 TRBJ2-3 - TRBV18 CASSPGLAGTDTQYF TGTGCCAGCTCACCGGGACTAGCGGGCACAGATACGCAGTATTTT
TRBD1 TRBJ2-7 - TRBV18 CASSPGTGNFGQYF TGTGCCAGCTCGCCTGGGACAGGGAACTTCGGGCAGTACTTC
TRBD1 TRBJ2-6 - TRBV19 CASKGQVRARISGANVLTF TGTGCCAGTAAGGGACAGGTGAGAGCTAGGATCTCTGGGGCCAACGTCCTGACTTTC
- TRBJ2-7 - TRBV14 CASSQEGLVPSYEQYF TGTGCCAGCAGCCAAGAGGGCCTGGTGCCCTCCTACGAGCAGTACTTC
TRBD1 TRBJ1-2 - TRBV18 CASSPWTGALNYGYTF TGTGCCAGCTCACCCTGGACAGGGGCACTAAACTATGGCTACACCTTC
TRBD1 TRBJ2-1 - TRBV5-4 CASSSRQGSNEQFF TGTGCCAGCAGCTCGCGACAGGGGAGCAATGAGCAGTTCTTC
- TRBJ1-2 - TRBV28 CASSRGGWYGYTF TGTGCCAGCAGTCGTGGGGGGTGGTATGGCTACACCTTC
- TRBJ1-5 - TRBV30 CAPPDIYSNQPQHF TGTGCCCCACCGGACATTTATAGCAATCAGCCCCAGCATTTT
- TRBJ1-5 - TRBV6-4 CASSDSSRDSNQPQHF TGTGCCAGCAGTGACTCATCCAGGGATAGCAATCAGCCCCAGCATTTT
- TRBJ1-1 - TRBV5-1 CASSSIQGNTEAFF TGCGCCAGCAGCTCTATACAGGGGAACACTGAAGCTTTCTTT
- TRBJ1-5 once TRBV30 CAWSRPPGGDNQPQHF TGTGCCTGGAGCAGACCCCCGGGGGGCGACAATCAGCCCCAGCATTTT
- TRBJ1-1 - TRBV21-1 CASSKGLRTQGMNTEAFF TGTGCCAGCAGCAAAGGCCTCCGGACTCAAGGGATGAACACTGAAGCTTTCTTT
- TRBJ2-7 - TRBV19 CASKGQYPPYEQYF TGTGCCAGTAAGGGGCAGTACCCTCCCTACGAGCAGTACTTC
TRBD1 TRBJ2-1 - TRBV18 CASSPTGQGLDEQFF TGTGCCAGCTCACCCACCGGACAGGGGCTGGATGAGCAGTTCTTC
TRBD1 TRBJ2-7 - TRBV7-2 CASSLVGTGLEQYF TGTGCCAGCAGCTTAGTGGGGACAGGGCTCGAGCAGTACTTC
TRBD2 TRBJ2-7 once TRBV3-1/TRBV3-2 CASSLGTSGGRYEQYF TGTGCCAGCAGCCTAGGGACTAGCGGGGGGAGATACGAGCAGTACTTC
TRBD2 TRBJ2-3 - TRBV2 CASNLAGGGNTQYF TGTGCCAGCAACCTAGCGGGGGGTGGAAATACGCAGTATTTT
TRBD1 TRBJ2-3 - TRBV27 CASTADRGTDTQYF TGTGCCAGCACGGCGGACAGGGGAACAGATACGCAGTATTTT
- TRBJ1-2 - TRBV5-6 CASSLFGRADYGYTF TGTGCCAGCAGCTTGTTCGGCAGGGCGGACTATGGCTACACCTTC
TRBD2 TRBJ2-3 - TRBV7-2 CASRPPGGTSTDTQYF TGTGCCAGCAGGCCTCCCGGGGGGACTAGCACAGATACGCAGTATTTT
TRBD1 TRBJ2-2 - TRBV6-5 CASSYGGTGGLGLFF TGTGCCAGCAGTTACGGGGGGACAGGGGGTCTTGGGCTGTTTTTT
TRBD2 TRBJ2-1 - TRBV11-3 CASSAHPYSGGGNEQFF TGTGCCAGCAGCGCACACCCTTATAGCGGGGGGGGGAATGAGCAGTTCTTC
- TRBJ1-6 - TRBV5-6 CASSPTGSYNSPLHF TGTGCCAGCAGCCCAACCGGGTCGTATAATTCACCCCTCCACTTT
- TRBJ1-1 few TRBV7-3 CASSFAGIEYTEAFF TGTGCCAGCAGCTTTGCAGGGATCGAATACACTGAAGCTTTCTTT
TRBD1 TRBJ1-2 - TRBV3-1/TRBV3-2 CASSQRTGGNYGYTF TGTGCCAGCAGCCAACGGACAGGGGGCAACTATGGCTACACCTTC
TRBD1 TRBJ1-4 - TRBV5-5 CASSVPKPGQTNEKLFF TGTGCCAGCAGCGTACCGAAGCCGGGACAGACTAATGAAAAACTGTTTTTT
- TRBJ1-5 - TRBV7-2 CASSYWFRGQPQHF TGTGCCAGCAGCTACTGGTTTCGGGGACAGCCCCAGCATTTT
TRBD1 TRBJ2-7 - TRBV10-1 CASRGTGGYEQYF TGCGCCAGCAGAGGGACAGGGGGCTACGAGCAGTACTTC
- TRBJ1-2 - TRBV9 CASSPQDLNYGYTF TGTGCCAGCAGCCCGCAGGATTTAAACTATGGCTACACCTTC
TRBD1 TRBJ1-1 - TRBV28 CASSRTGAEGNTEAFF TGTGCCAGCAGCAGGACAGGGGCAGAGGGGAACACTGAAGCTTTCTTT
TRBD1 TRBJ2-5 few TRBV19 CASRKERGRGETQYF TGTGCCAGTCGGAAGGAGAGGGGGCGCGGAGAGACCCAGTACTTC
TRBD1 TRBJ2-7 - TRBV28 CASSPLGTGAYEQYF TGTGCCAGCAGTCCGTTAGGGACAGGGGCTTACGAGCAGTACTTC
- TRBJ1-6 few TRBV10-1 CASSNSGISYNSPLHF TGCGCCAGCAGTAATTCAGGGATCTCCTATAATTCACCCCTCCACTTT
- TRBJ1-3 - TRBV29-1 CSVEGGRSGNTIYF TGCAGCGTTGAAGGGGGCAGGTCTGGAAACACCATATATTTT
- TRBJ2-1 - TRBV25-1 CASSEAGAHEQFF TGTGCCAGCAGTGAGGCAGGGGCCCATGAGCAGTTCTTC
- TRBJ2-5 - TRBV12-3/TRBV12-4 CASSQQETQYF TGTGCCAGCAGTCAACAAGAGACCCAGTACTTC
- TRBJ2-7 - TRBV11-2 CASSLQLWASYEQYF TGTGCCAGCAGCTTACAACTTTGGGCATCCTACGAGCAGTACTTC
- TRBJ1-5 - TRBV12-3/TRBV12-4 CASSFERRQPQHF TGTGCCAGCAGTTTTGAGCGGAGACAGCCCCAGCATTTT
- TRBJ1-3 - TRBV9 CASSVATGLAGNTIYF TGTGCCAGCAGCGTAGCTACGGGGTTAGCTGGAAACACCATATATTTT
TRBD2 TRBJ2-7 - TRBV2 CASSRLLAGVSHEQYF TGTGCCAGCAGTCGGCTTTTAGCGGGAGTTTCCCACGAGCAGTACTTC
TRBD1 TRBJ1-1 - TRBV5-1 CASSAWTGTVTEAFF TGCGCCAGCAGCGCATGGACAGGGACCGTGACTGAAGCTTTCTTT
TRBD2 TRBJ2-1 - TRBV4-3 CASSQETSGGLSSYNEQFF TGCGCCAGCAGCCAAGAGACTAGCGGGGGGCTAAGCTCCTACAATGAGCAGTTCTTC
- TRBJ2-7 - TRBV7-9 CASTTRGGYEQYF TGTGCCAGCACAACACGAGGAGGGTACGAGCAGTACTTC
- TRBJ2-1 - TRBV27 CASSVGLGQKQFF TGTGCCAGCAGTGTGGGATTAGGACAAAAGCAGTTCTTC
TRBD1 TRBJ1-2 - TRBV13 CASSAGSRTGDYGYTF TGTGCCAGCAGCGCCGGATCTAGGACAGGGGACTATGGCTACACCTTC
- TRBJ2-3 - TRBV9 CASSGLVGTDTQYF TGTGCCAGCAGCGGACTAGTAGGGACAGATACGCAGTATTTT
- TRBJ1-1 few TRBV6-1 CASSEGGGTEAFF TGTGCCAGCAGCGAAGGGGGGGGTACTGAAGCTTTCTTT
TRBD2 TRBJ2-2 - TRBV18 CASSPQLAGTGELFF TGTGCCAGCTCACCACAACTAGCGGGAACCGGGGAGCTGTTTTTT
- TRBJ2-7 few TRBV27 CASRPTTGFEQYF TGTGCCAGCAGACCCACAACAGGCTTCGAGCAGTACTTC
- TRBJ2-7 few TRBV27 CASSSTSGGFAYEQYF TGTGCCAGCAGTTCCACATCAGGAGGATTCGCCTACGAGCAGTACTTC
TRBD1 TRBJ1-1 - TRBV6-7 CASSYSIWPGGAVGTEAFF TGTGCCAGCAGTTACTCGATCTGGCCAGGGGGCGCGGTGGGCACTGAAGCTTTCTTT
- TRBJ2-3 - TRBV7-3 CASSLRYGGSTDTQYF TGTGCCAGCAGCTTAAGATATGGGGGGAGCACAGATACGCAGTATTTT
TRBD2 TRBJ2-4 - TRBV18 CASSPQRGGNIQYF TGTGCCAGCTCACCTCAGCGGGGGGGGAACATTCAGTACTTC
TRBD2 TRBJ2-1 - TRBV4-2 CASSQDLAGDNEQFF TGTGCCAGCAGCCAAGATCTAGCGGGAGACAATGAGCAGTTCTTC
- TRBJ2-7 - TRBV30 CAWRARLHEQYF TGTGCCTGGAGGGCCAGGTTACACGAGCAGTACTTC
TRBD2 TRBJ2-5 - TRBV19 CASSIGTRETQYF TGTGCCAGTAGTATTGGGACTAGAGAGACCCAGTACTTC